This T cell receptor (beta chain) was sequenced in a study of blood T cells in healthy people across ages (dated by TCRdb to the mid-2010s). Regarding the research as a whole: In model experiments, template switching captured roughly one uniquely barcoded TCR beta cDNA molecule for every two T cells. Four age groups were formed from the donors: young (average roughly 15 years), middle-aged (just under 40), aged (62) and long-lived (82). Two additional independent replicas of 1 million unique cDNA reads from the same blood draw were analyzed for two donors (one aged 18 to 30 and one aged 80 or older). Using deep sequencing normalized with unique cDNA molecular identifiers, the study measured how TCR beta repertoire diversity changes with age. To avoid experimental bias, donors of different ages were randomly spread across the sequencing lanes.

Libraries were constructed by 5' RACE. TCRdb lists the instrument as Illumina HiSeq 2500. The second PCR ran for roughly 7 to 11 cycles and used a J-beta primer mix along with a sample-barcoded 5' primer. A unique molecular identifier was introduced onto each TCR beta cDNA molecule by a template-switch 5' adaptor carrying 12 random nucleotides. Each sample yielded at least 2.5 million CDR3-containing paired-end reads. All of the RNA was converted into first-strand cDNA using the Mint cDNA synthesis kit, with a TRBC-specific oligonucleotide serving as the primer. Following uracil-DNA glycosylase treatment, a first 18-cycle PCR with universal primers M1SS and BC2_uni_R was performed on all cDNA. The authors processed their data as follows. For normalization, 1 million high-quality reads were randomly selected from each sample, with every read carrying a distinct molecular identifier. Reads sharing molecular identifiers were discarded rather than binned into consensus sequences. CDR3 identification, clonotype clustering and error correction used MiTCR with a Q25 quality threshold and the strictest error-elimination algorithm. Lower-bound total TCR beta diversity was estimated with a nonparametric unseen species model using Euler transformation. TCRdb applied fastp at Q25 and MiXCR to the public reads, then kept only in-frame beta chains. Merged by CDR3 protein, the rows form single entries marked with the most common genes and DNA. These V and J calls rely on TCRdb rather than the paper's analysis. Within this sample are roughly 2 million distinct CDR3 sequences, with 40% to 55% of them counted one time only. Clones ranked in the top ten supply more than 2% of the sample.

Donors were under 40 systemically healthy Caucasian individuals from Russia aged roughly 6 to 95 years. Ten milliliters of peripheral blood were collected from each donor into EDTA-treated Vacutainer tubes. Ficoll-Paque density-gradient centrifugation was used to isolate PBMCs, with at least 7 million per sample. Total RNA was extracted from PBMCs with Trizol reagent, with at least 5 micrograms obtained per sample. Naive CD45RAhigh/CD27high T cell percentages were measured by flow cytometry on a PBMC aliquot from every donor. What the authors observed across the whole study: As age increased, observed TCR beta diversity per million T cells dropped in a roughly linear way, and a significant reduction was already evident by age 40. There was a strong correlation between observed TCR beta diversity and the percentage of naive T cells measured by flow cytometry. Bulk unsorted PBMC profiling prevented conclusive comparison of naive and antigen-experienced compartments. Estimates of total diversity from one million sequenced T cells were regarded as lower bounds and underestimates. Compared with the aged group, more naive CD4+ T cells, fewer expanded clones and increased TCR diversity were shown by the long-lived group, suggesting age selection. Because donor CMV infection status was unknown, age-related changes in expanded clonotypes were potentially confounded.

Trimming takes 8 bases from V and 10 bases from J, and the germline ends sit 18 bases apart. The CDR3 contains 14 residues, cysteine and phenylalanine counted. Just CDR3 DNA is preserved here, 42 bases in frame from base 1. In the germline V gene, CDR1 corresponds to MGHDK and CDR2 to SYGVNS. This clonotype was recorded a few times. Its cognate antigen has yet to be identified. Nothing much larger sits one base from this clone, and base qualities are not available. Sequenced: blood. The chain employs TRBV25-1 and TRBJ1-6; perhaps TRBD1 is the D gene, with 5 bases matching. The origin of this receptor is a woman between 35 and 50 years old in good health. The DNA is as follows: TGTGCCAGCGGCCAGGCAGGGATAAACTCACCCCTCCACTTT. This encodes CASGQAGINSPLHF.